The clone carrying this T cell receptor beta chain is a singleton in its sample. Methods used by the authors: Estimation of nucleated cell counts was performed using reference gene primer amplification. The method was immunoSEQ multiplex PCR; TCRdb's version includes in-frame clones alone and lacks a portion of them. The D gene and trimming were derived from the DNA, and the V and J assignments and clone size from that table. The sample comprises approximately 210,000 clones, approximately 83% of which are singletons, and about 2.7% rests with the top ten. V lost 3 bases, J lost 5 bases, and 8 bases stayed unmatched. Germline-derived CDR1 and CDR2 are SGHRS and YFSETQ. The CDR3 length is 15 residues. The entry originates in a study of blood T cell repertoires in COVID-19. For the study at large: The United States, Italy and Spain supplied acute and convalescent COVID-19 samples. T cells, B-cell-depleted T cells, or PBMCs provided the cDNA or gDNA that served as material.

V is TRBV5-1 and J is TRBJ2-4; TRBD1 aligns across 7 bases. The specimen was peripheral blood. This receptor was taken from a woman aged 40 to 50 with active or convalescent COVID-19. DNA for the CDR3: TGCGCCAGCAGCTCCAGACAGGGACCCCAAAACATTCAGTACTTC. It yields the protein CASSSRQGPQNIQYF.